These 9 T cell receptor beta chains share one sample of origin, sequenced in a study of CD8+ T cells in alopecia areata. RNA was extracted and reverse transcribed into cDNA as the sequencing template. Sequencing used immunoSEQ multiplex PCR; TCRdb keeps in-frame clones, though not all of them. The repertoire has about 110,000 clones, 58% of them found once; the top ten carry around 25%. Sequences were obtained from NKG2D-low CD8+ T cells sorted from blood. The receptors derive from a human donor with alopecia areata.

V and J are TRBV27 and TRBJ2-7; TRBD1 aligns across 7 bases. With V trimmed by 5 bases and J by 5 bases, 3 bases remained unmatched. The CDR3 has 12 residues. The V gene's germline CDR1 is MNHEY and CDR2 SMNVEV (reference sequence). The CDR3 region is CASSPTGNEQYF. In DNA, the CDR3 is TGTGCCAGCAGTCCGACAGGGAACGAGCAGTACTTC.

The rearrangement joins TRBV4-1 to TRBJ2-1, with D possibly TRBD1 on 5 matching bases. This CDR3 comprises 15 residues. V was pared by 7 bases and J by 3 bases, with 16 bases between. Germline V CDR1 and CDR2: MGHRA, YSYEKL. CDR3 loop: CASKQQAGGYNEQFF. The CDR3 DNA is TGCGCCAGCAAACAACAGGCAGGCGGCTACAATGAGCAGTTCTTC.

A single count supports this clone. This sequence joins TRBV7-9 and TRBJ2-5, with TRBD1 identical over 9 bases. V shed 5 bases and J 6 bases; nucleotides not matched to a gene: 13. This CDR3 region has 16 residues. CDR1 and CDR2 (germline): SEHNR, FQNEAQ (reference sequence). The CDR3 coding sequence is TGTGCCAGCAGCGGAGATCGCCGGGACAGGGCTCAGACCCAGTACTTC. It specifies CASSGDRRDRAQTQYF.

This sequence joins TRBV5-1 and TRBJ1-1; D is ambiguous. The CDR3 runs to 15 residues. Germline lookup yields CDR1 SGHRS and CDR2 YFSETQ. Trimming took off 0 bases at V and 3 bases at J, with 12 bases between the two ends. The CDR3 region is CASSLVAERDTEAFF. CDR3 in DNA: TGCGCCAGCAGCTTGGTTGCAGAACGGGACACTGAAGCTTTCTTT.

Only a few counts were recorded for this clone. The V call is TRBV29-1, the J call TRBJ2-3; D is undetermined. The V gene lost 1 base and the J gene lost 2 bases, with 10 bases spanning the gap. Germline V CDR1 and CDR2: SQVTM, ANQGSEA. The CDR3 spans 14 residues. CDR3 DNA sequence: TGCAGCGTTGAAGGGACCCAAATCACAGATACGCAGTATTTT. Translation gives CSVEGTQITDTQYF.

The V gene is TRBV7-8, the J gene TRBJ1-5, with 10 nucleotides matching TRBD1. Germline CDR1 and CDR2: SGHVS and FQNEAQ. The CDR3 is 17 amino acids. Trimming removed 5 bases from V and 3 bases from J; junction bases left unmatched: 10. DNA for the CDR3: TGTGCCAGCAGCAATGAACGGGACAGGGGCTTCAATCAGCCCCAGCATTTT. Amino acids: CASSNERDRGFNQPQHF.

The chain employs TRBV11-2 and TRBJ2-5, with a tentative D call TRBD2 (5 bases). CDR1 and CDR2 (germline): SGHAT, FQNNGV. This CDR3 region has 14 residues. V was clipped by 1 base and J by 2 bases, with 8 bases between them. The CDR3 spells CASSLGGWQETQYF. The CDR3 DNA reads as TGTGCCAGCAGCTTAGGCGGGTGGCAAGAGACCCAGTACTTC.

The chain is built from TRBV9 and TRBJ2-7; a weak D match, TRBD1 (6 bases). V lost 3 bases, J lost 3 bases, and 10 bases lay in between. Germline CDR1 is SGDLS and CDR2 is YYNGEE. The CDR3 has 13 residues. CDR3 protein: CASSAPQGYEQYF. DNA of the CDR3: TGTGCCAGCAGCGCCCCACAGGGCTACGAGCAGTACTTC. Supplemented by reference TRBV9 and TRBJ2-7, the full variable domain reads DSGVTQTPKHLITATGQRVTLRCSPRSGDLSVYWYQQSLDQGLQFLIQYYNGEERAKGNILERFSAQQFPDLHSELNLSSLELGDSALYFCASSAPQGYEQYFGPGTRLTVT.

The chain has TRBV9 and TRBJ2-3; D ambiguous. V lost 0 bases, J lost 3 bases, and 8 bases lay in between. The CDR3 has 14 amino acids. CDR1 SGDLS and CDR2 YYNGEE come from the germline V gene. The CDR3 region is CASSVGGLTDTQYF. The DNA of the CDR3 is TGTGCCAGCAGCGTAGGTGGTTTGACAGATACGCAGTATTTT. The full variable domain, rest sourced from reference TRBV9 and TRBJ2-3, is DSGVTQTPKHLITATGQRVTLRCSPRSGDLSVYWYQQSLDQGLQFLIQYYNGEERAKGNILERFSAQQFPDLHSELNLSSLELGDSALYFCASSVGGLTDTQYFGPGTRLTVL.